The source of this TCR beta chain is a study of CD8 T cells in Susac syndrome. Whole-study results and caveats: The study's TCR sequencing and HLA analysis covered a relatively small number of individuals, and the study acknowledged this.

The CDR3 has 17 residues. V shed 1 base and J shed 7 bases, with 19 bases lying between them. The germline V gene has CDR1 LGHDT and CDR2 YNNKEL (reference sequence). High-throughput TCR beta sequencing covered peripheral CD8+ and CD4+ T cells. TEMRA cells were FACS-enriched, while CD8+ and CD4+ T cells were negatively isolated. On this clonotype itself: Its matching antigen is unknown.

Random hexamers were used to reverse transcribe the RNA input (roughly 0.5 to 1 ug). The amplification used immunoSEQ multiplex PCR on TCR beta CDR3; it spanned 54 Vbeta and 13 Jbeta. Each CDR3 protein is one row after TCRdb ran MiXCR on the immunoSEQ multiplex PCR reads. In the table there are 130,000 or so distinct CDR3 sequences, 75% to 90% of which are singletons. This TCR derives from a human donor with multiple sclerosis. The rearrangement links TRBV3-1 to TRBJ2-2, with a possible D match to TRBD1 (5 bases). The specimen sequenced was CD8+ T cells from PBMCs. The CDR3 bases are TGTGCCAGCAGCCAAGTTGGCAGGGAAGGAGCGAGCGGGGAGCTGTTTTTT. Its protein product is CASSQVGREGASGELFF.